This T cell receptor beta chain appears in the sequencing data of a study of Ad26.COV2.S vaccination and SARS-CoV-2 variants. There are 15 residues in the CDR3. Looked up from germline, CDR1 is SGHVS and CDR2 is FQNEAQ. The V gene end was trimmed by 5 bases and the J gene end by 2 bases; junction bases not matched to a gene: 8. Method: immunoSEQ multiplex PCR; TCRdb's copy keeps in-frame clones and lacks some. The top ten hold approximately 6% of the sample, which has some 190,000 clones, about 83% seen once. In this sample, this clone turned up once. The TCR sequence derives from a human donor who had recovered from COVID-19. Material: peripheral blood, obtained after recovery from COVID-19. The rearrangement joins TRBV7-8 to TRBJ1-2; 7 bases are a match to TRBD1. The CDR3 bases are TGTGCCAGCAGCCTCTTTGGGACAGCCAACTATGGCTACACCTTC. Translated: CASSLFGTANYGYTF.